A single sample is the source of the 25 T cell receptor beta chains below, sequenced in a study of T-cell reconstitution after alpha-beta-depleted transplantation in children. The library targeted TCRbeta and was prepared with unique molecular identifiers. TCRdb fed the PCR reads into MiXCR, producing one record per CDR3 protein. The sample has more than 450,000 distinct CDR3 sequences; about 16% are singletons. This sample comprised PBMCs from the stem cell graft donor, obtained from the stem cell graft. Receptors were obtained from a human donor who donated a stem cell graft to a child with acute lymphoblastic leukemia.

This clonotype appeared a few times. The chain combines TRBV7-9 with TRBJ2-1; 15 positions match TRBD2. Germline V gene lookup returns CDR1 SEHNR and CDR2 FQNEAQ (reference sequence). The CDR3 length is 17 residues. V lost 4 bases and J lost 10; bases outside the gene matches: 11. Written as DNA, the CDR3 is TGTGCCAGCAGCTCAGCTAATTGGACTAGCGGGAGGGGGGAGCAGTTCTTC. It encodes CASSSANWTSGRGEQFF.

This clonotype has a handful of counts. The chain employs TRBV9 and TRBJ2-7, with TRBD2 as a possible D gene (6 bases). Germline V gene sequence: CDR1 SGDLS, CDR2 YYNGEE. V was cut by 0 bases and J by 4 bases, with 14 bases left in between. CDR3 size: 15 residues. CDR3 sequence reads: CASSVAGGMAYEQYF. The CDR3 DNA sequence: TGTGCCAGCAGCGTAGCCGGCGGGATGGCATACGAGCAGTACTTC.

This clonotype was detected only a few times. The rearrangement links TRBV3-1 to TRBJ2-4, with 8 bases lining up with TRBD1. The CDR3 is 16 amino acids. V dropped 4 bases and J dropped 2; count of bases not matched to a gene: 7. Germline CDR1 LGHDT, CDR2 YNNKEL (reference sequence). CDR3 in amino acids: CASSRTRQGTKNIQYF. The DNA for the CDR3 is TGTGCCAGCAGCCGCACGCGACAGGGGACCAAAAACATTCAGTACTTC.

The CDR3 loop reads CASSLGGGQVGEQFF. The CDR3 nucleotides are TGTGCCAGCAGCTTGGGCGGGGGCCAAGTGGGCGAGCAGTTCTTC. The V gene is TRBV7-6, the J gene TRBJ2-1; D is possibly TRBD2 (7 bases). This CDR3 is built from 15 residues. Germline loops: CDR1 SGHVS, CDR2 FNYEAQ. Trimming removed 3 bases at V and 10 bases at J, with 19 bases between.

The genes are TRBV7-9 and TRBJ2-7; D unresolved. Germline CDR1 reads SEHNR; CDR2 reads FQNEAQ (reference sequence). Trimming took off 1 base at V and 0 bases at J, with 10 bases between the two ends. The CDR3 has 15 amino acids. The CDR3 DNA reads TGTGCCAGCAGCTTAGTAGGTCAGAGCTCCTACGAGCAGTACTTC. Translating gives CASSLVGQSSYEQYF. The full variable domain, with the rest looked up from reference TRBV7-9 and TRBJ2-7, is DTGVSQNPRHKITKRGQNVTFRCDPISEHNRLYWYRQTLGQGPEFLTYFQNEAQLEKSRLLSDRFSAERPKGSFSTLEIQRTEQGDSAMYLCASSLVGQSSYEQYFGPGTRLTVT.

The table lists this clonotype with a few counts. This chain links TRBV4-1 with TRBJ1-2, with D possibly being TRBD1 (5 bases). Trimming removed 1 base from V and 4 bases from J, with 13 bases in between. The CDR3 has 15 amino acids. Germline CDR1 and CDR2: MGHRA and YSYEKL. CDR3 region: CASSQGQSPGYGYTF. CDR3 DNA: TGCGCCAGCAGCCAAGGACAGTCTCCCGGCTATGGCTACACCTTC.

This clonotype was found a few times. V usage is TRBV10-3 and J usage is TRBJ2-5, with D possibly matching TRBD1 (6 bases). Germline CDR1 ENHRY, CDR2 SYGVKD. Trimming removed 4 bases from V and 2 bases from J, with 8 bases in between. This CDR3 is 13 amino acids long. The CDR3 sequence is CAISGDRQETQYF. The CDR3, as DNA: TGTGCCATCAGTGGAGACAGGCAAGAGACCCAGTACTTC.

Ten or more counts support this clonotype. This chain links TRBV20-1 with TRBJ2-1; 7 bases are a match to TRBD2. Germline assignment: CDR1 DFQATT and CDR2 SNEGSKA (reference sequence). The CDR3 loop spans 14 amino acids. The trim removed 3 bases at V and 5 bases at J, leaving 7 bases unmatched. The DNA for the CDR3 is TGCAGTGCTAGTTGGGGGGAGGGCCACAATGAGCAGTTCTTC. This encodes CSASWGEGHNEQFF.

The chain joins TRBV12-3 or TRBV12-4 to TRBJ1-5; possibly TRBD1 for D (6 bases). The V end lost 3 bases, the J end lost 6 bases, and 9 bases lay between the germline ends. This CDR3 has 13 residues. The CDR3 region has the DNA TGTGCCAGCAGTTTTGGACAGCCTCAGCCCCAGCATTTT. As protein: CASSFGQPQPQHF.

In its sample, this clonotype was seen a few times. The J gene is TRBJ1-2, the V gene TRBV15; D is uncertain. The CDR3 runs to 16 residues. The germline V gene encodes CDR1 LNHNV and CDR2 YYDKDF (reference sequence). V lost 0 bases, J lost 2 bases, and 13 bases lay in between. The CDR3: CATSRDRAGPNYGYTF. Here the CDR3 DNA reads TGTGCCACCAGCAGAGATAGGGCAGGACCGAACTATGGCTACACCTTC.

In this sample, this clonotype turned up a few times. The chain has TRBV12-3 or TRBV12-4 and TRBJ1-1; TRBD1 matches at 7 bases. V lost 5 bases to trimming and J lost 7 bases; unmatched junction nucleotides: 1. The CDR3 runs 11 residues. CDR3 region: CASSGDSEAFF. The CDR3 DNA reads TGTGCCAGCAGTGGGGACAGTGAAGCTTTCTTT.

This clonotype was observed a few times. The rearrangement joins TRBV2 to TRBJ2-2; D perhaps matches TRBD1 (6 bases). The CDR3 covers 15 residues. Between the trimmed V and J ends, which lost 6 bases and 1 base, there was a span of 12 bases. Per the germline V gene, CDR1 is SNHLY and CDR2 is FYNNEI. The CDR3 sequence is CASSAGTLNTGELFF. As DNA, the CDR3 is TGTGCCAGCAGCGCCGGGACACTGAACACCGGGGAGCTGTTTTTT.

This clonotype was picked up a small number of times. The genes are TRBV28 and TRBJ2-2; D remains unclear. This CDR3 spans 13 amino acids. In germline, CDR1 is MDHEN, CDR2 SYDVKM. V was cut by 10 bases and J by 6 bases, with 15 bases left in between. CDR3 sequence: CATHDLGPGELFF. The CDR3 DNA reads TGTGCCACCCATGACCTAGGACCCGGGGAGCTGTTTTTT. The complete variable domain, with remaining parts taken from reference TRBV28 and TRBJ2-2, reads DVKVTQSSRYLVKRTGEKVFLECVQDMDHENMFWYRQDPGLGLRLIYFSYDVKMKEKGDIPEGYSVSREKKERFSLILESASTNQTSMYLCATHDLGPGELFFGEGSRLTVL.

The chain joins TRBV30 to TRBJ2-5; D is perhaps TRBD2 (5 bases). CDR1 is GTSNPN and CDR2 is SVGIG in the germline V gene (reference sequence). Deletions cut 0 bases from V and 5 bases from J, with 7 bases between. CDR3 length: 12 amino acids. CDR3 in DNA: TGTGCCTGGAGTGTGCGGAGGGAGACCCAGTACTTC. This encodes CAWSVRRETQYF.

The V and J genes are TRBV7-9 and TRBJ1-3; 9 bases fit TRBD1. Germline CDR1 reads SEHNR; CDR2 reads FQNEAQ (reference sequence). The CDR3 extends over 17 amino acids. Trimming at V came to 3 bases and at J to 2 bases, leaving 8 bases not matched to a gene. The CDR3: CASSLGQGLEAGNTIYF. The CDR3 coding sequence is TGTGCCAGCAGCTTGGGACAGGGACTTGAGGCTGGAAACACCATATATTTT.

A few counts support this clonotype. This sequence joins TRBV9 and TRBJ2-7; D remains unclear. V lost 0 bases, J lost 4 bases, and 14 bases lay in between. Germline V CDR1 and CDR2: SGDLS, YYNGEE. The CDR3 sequence is 15 residues long. The CDR3 here is CASSVATSSRYEQYF. The DNA of the CDR3 is TGTGCCAGCAGCGTAGCTACCAGCAGCCGTTACGAGCAGTACTTC. Full variable domain (missing parts from reference TRBV9 and TRBJ2-7): DSGVTQTPKHLITATGQRVTLRCSPRSGDLSVYWYQQSLDQGLQFLIQYYNGEERAKGNILERFSAQQFPDLHSELNLSSLELGDSALYFCASSVATSSRYEQYFGPGTRLTVT.

This chain connects TRBV6-6 to TRBJ2-3; D uncertain. CDR3 length equals 12 residues. Trimming pared 7 bases from V and 7 bases from J, leaving 12 bases between. The germline V gene has CDR1 MNHNY and CDR2 SVGAGI (reference sequence). The CDR3 sequence: CASMGVGNTQYF. CDR3 bases: TGTGCCAGCATGGGTGTAGGGAATACGCAGTATTTT.

This clonotype was detected only a few times. This chain connects TRBV6-5 to TRBJ2-7; 10 nucleotides agree with TRBD1. The CDR3 length is 15 residues. Germline values: CDR1 MNHEY, CDR2 SVGAGI. After removal of 2 bases from V and 4 bases from J, the junction contained 5 bases not matched to a gene. The CDR3 protein is CASSYRDRGWYEQYF. CDR3 DNA sequence: TGTGCCAGCAGTTACAGGGACAGGGGATGGTACGAGCAGTACTTC.

This clonotype came up many times. The rearrangement links TRBV6-2 or TRBV6-3 to TRBJ2-3, with a tentative D call TRBD2 (7 bases). CDR1 is MNHEY, CDR2 SVGEGT, per germline. This CDR3 has 16 amino acids. Trimming removed 2 bases at V and 4 bases at J, with 16 bases between. As DNA, the CDR3 is TGTGCCAGCAGTTACATGCGGGGGCCAGTTTCAGATACGCAGTATTTT. Its translation: CASSYMRGPVSDTQYF.

The rearrangement joins TRBV7-6 to TRBJ1-1; the D gene is possibly TRBD1 (6 bases). The germline V gene has CDR1 SGHVS and CDR2 FNYEAQ. The CDR3 is 14 residues long. Trimming stripped 5 bases from V and 1 base from J, with 11 bases between. The CDR3 nucleotides read TGTGCCAGCAGCGATCGGGGGCCGAACACTGAAGCTTTCTTT. This translates into CASSDRGPNTEAFF.

This clonotype turned up a few times. Here the CDR3 reads CASMGREDSYEQYF. The CDR3 bases are TGTGCCAGCATGGGTCGGGAGGACTCCTACGAGCAGTACTTC. This chain joins TRBV12-3 or TRBV12-4 and TRBJ2-7; 7 nucleotides agree with TRBD2. The CDR3 contains 14 residues. V gave up 7 bases and J gave up 0 bases; unmatched junction bases: 6.

The chain uses TRBV29-1 and TRBJ2-1, with D possibly matching TRBD2 (5 bases). Germline lookup yields CDR1 SQVTM and CDR2 ANQGSEA. V dropped 5 bases and J dropped 6 bases, with 20 bases sitting between them. The CDR3 totals 15 residues. CDR3 protein: CSVFASTFMANEQFF. CDR3 bases: TGCAGCGTTTTCGCTAGCACTTTCATGGCCAATGAGCAGTTCTTC.

The chain has TRBV7-9 and TRBJ1-1, with D possibly matching TRBD1 (5 bases). Between the trimmed V and J ends, which lost 2 bases and 1 base, there was a span of 8 bases. This CDR3 has 14 residues. The germline gives CDR1 SEHNR, CDR2 FQNEAQ (reference sequence). CDR3 bases: TGTGCCAGCAGCTTACAGGGCAAGAACACTGAAGCTTTCTTT. It translates to CASSLQGKNTEAFF.

The table lists this clonotype with a few counts. V is TRBV15 and J is TRBJ2-3; D unresolved. This CDR3 comprises 16 residues. Germline CDR1 LNHNV, CDR2 YYDKDF (reference sequence). Trimming pared 3 bases from V and 0 bases from J, leaving 13 bases between. Written as DNA, the CDR3 is TGTGCCACCAGCAGTGATAGGGCTAGGAGCACAGATACGCAGTATTTT. This sequence encodes CATSSDRARSTDTQYF. Full variable domain (outside the CDR3, taken from reference TRBV15 and TRBJ2-3): DAMVIQNPRYQVTQFGKPVTLSCSQTLNHNVMYWYQQKSSQAPKLLFHYYDKDFNNEADTPDNFQSRRPNTSFCFLDIRSPGLGDTAMYLCATSSDRARSTDTQYFGPGTRLTVL.

The sample holds a few counts of this clonotype. This chain joins TRBV25-1 and TRBJ1-2; D is unresolved. Germline-derived CDR1 and CDR2 are MGHDK and SYGVNS. Trimming removed 2 bases at V and 1 base at J, with 11 bases between. The CDR3 is 15 amino acids. CDR3 loop: CASSEGYRINYGYTF. For the CDR3, the DNA is TGTGCCAGCAGTGAAGGTTACAGAATTAACTATGGCTACACCTTC.